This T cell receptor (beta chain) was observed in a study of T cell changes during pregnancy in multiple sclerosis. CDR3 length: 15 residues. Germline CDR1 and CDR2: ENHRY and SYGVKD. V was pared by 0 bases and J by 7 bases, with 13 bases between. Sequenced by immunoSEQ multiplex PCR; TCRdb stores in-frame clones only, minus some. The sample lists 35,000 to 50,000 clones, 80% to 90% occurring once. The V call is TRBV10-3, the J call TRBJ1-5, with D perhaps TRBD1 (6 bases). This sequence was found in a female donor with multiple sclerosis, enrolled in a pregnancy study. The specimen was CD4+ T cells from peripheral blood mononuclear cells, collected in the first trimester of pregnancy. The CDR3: CAISESAGARQPQHF. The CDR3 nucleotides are TGTGCCATCAGTGAGTCGGCGGGGGCTCGACAGCCCCAGCATTTT.